One and the same sample provided the 31 T cell receptor beta chains below, sequenced in a study of CD4 T cells in relation to SARS-CoV-2 and coronaviruses. Clones were sequenced by immunoSEQ multiplex PCR, and TCRdb holds only the in-frame ones, with some missing. The repertoire includes some 29,000 clones, approximately 80% of them detected once, and roughly 14% sits in the top ten. Unexposed donor CD4+ T cells date from about 2011-2018, before the COVID-19 pandemic. The cells were cultured for around ten days before CD4+ T cells were isolated. No antigen is known for these receptors. Specimen: CD4+ T cells from PBMCs, cultured in vitro. The receptors derive from a human donor in good health.

As DNA, the CDR3 is TGTGCCAGCTCACCAAAGGAGAACTATGGCTACACCTTC. As protein: CASSPKENYGYTF. The gene calls are TRBV18 and TRBJ1-2; D call uncertain. This CDR3 is 13 amino acids long. Germline CDR1 KGHSH, CDR2 LQKENI. Trimming removed 2 bases from V and 2 bases from J, with 6 bases in between.

CDR3 region: CASSQETGPYYGYTF. Here the CDR3 DNA reads TGCGCCAGCAGCCAAGAAACAGGGCCGTACTATGGCTACACCTTC. This chain links TRBV4-3 with TRBJ1-2; tentative D call: TRBD1 (6 bases). The CDR3 contains 15 residues. V was trimmed by 0 bases and J by 3 bases, leaving 11 bases between them. CDR1 is LGHNA and CDR2 is YSLEER in the germline V gene.

The chain employs TRBV5-1 and TRBJ1-1, with 7 positions matching TRBD1. V shed 0 bases, J shed 1 base, and the junction held 3 bases outside the gene matches. Looked up from germline, CDR1 is SGHRS and CDR2 is YFSETQ. This CDR3 is 15 amino acids long. CDR3 DNA sequence: TGCGCCAGCAGCTTGGGGGACAGAGGGAACACTGAAGCTTTCTTT. Translated, it gives CASSLGDRGNTEAFF.

This sequence joins TRBV10-3 and TRBJ1-6, with D perhaps TRBD1 (6 bases). This CDR3 comprises 18 residues. CDR1 is ENHRY, CDR2 SYGVKD, per germline. The V and J ends lost 0 bases and 8 bases respectively, with 20 bases between them. DNA for the CDR3: TGTGCCATCAGTGAGTCTGAACAGGGAAAGGCGGGGGATTCACCCCTCCACTTT. Protein sequence: CAISESEQGKAGDSPLHF.

This clone has a handful of counts. The genes are TRBV7-8 and TRBJ1-1, with a possible D match to TRBD1 (6 bases). Germline assignment: CDR1 SGHVS and CDR2 FQNEAQ. This CDR3 spans 14 amino acids. V was pared by 5 bases and J by 11 bases, with 21 bases between. The CDR3 sequence: CASSPRGGSLGAFF. DNA for the CDR3: TGTGCCAGCAGCCCCCGTGGGGGCTCCCTGGGGGCTTTCTTT. The complete variable domain, with remaining parts taken from reference TRBV7-8 and TRBJ1-1, reads GAGVSQSPRYKVAKRGQDVALRCDPISGHVSLFWYQQALGQGPEFLTYFQNEAQLDKSGLPSDRFFAERPEGSVSTLKIQRTQQEDSAVYLCASSPRGGSLGAFFGQGTRLTVV.

The V and J genes are TRBV19 and TRBJ2-2; D possibly uses TRBD1 or TRBD2 (5 bases each). The germline CDR1 and CDR2 sequences are LNHDA and SQIVND (reference sequence). The V gene lost 3 bases and the J gene lost 1 base, with 21 bases spanning the gap. CDR3 length: 19 residues. DNA of the CDR3: TGTGCCAGTAGTATTTCCCCCATCGTATTGGGGGTGAACACCGGGGAGCTGTTTTTT. Protein sequence: CASSISPIVLGVNTGELFF. Variable domain in full (rest from reference TRBV19 and TRBJ2-2): DGGITQSPKYLFRKEGQNVTLSCEQNLNHDAMYWYRQDPGQGLRLIYYSQIVNDFQKGDIAEGYSVSREKKESFPLTVTSAQKNPTAFYLCASSISPIVLGVNTGELFFGEGSRLTVL.

The chain uses TRBV30 and TRBJ1-1, with D possibly being TRBD1 (5 bases). Trimming stripped 5 bases from V and 3 bases from J, with 19 bases between. The CDR3 extends over 15 amino acids. The germline CDR1 and CDR2 sequences are GTSNPN and SVGIG (reference sequence). CDR3 nucleotide sequence: TGTGCCTGGGGTGAAACCGGACGAGGGGACACTGAAGCTTTCTTT. Residues: CAWGETGRGDTEAFF.

This clone was seen only a few times. The chain carries TRBV5-1 and TRBJ2-5, with 9 bases that match TRBD2. This CDR3 contains 15 residues. Trimming cost V 0 bases and J 5 bases; bases outside gene matches: 5. CDR1 and CDR2 from the germline V gene are SGHRS and YFSETQ. CDR3 DNA: TGCGCCAGCAGCTTGGCCCTAGCGGGGTTGGAGACCCAGTACTTC. This translates into CASSLALAGLETQYF. Using reference TRBV5-1 and TRBJ2-5 for the parts outside the CDR3, the full variable domain is KAGVTQTPRYLIKTRGQQVTLSCSPISGHRSVSWYQQTPGQGLQFLFEYFSETQRNKGNFPGRFSGRQFSNSRSEMNVSTLELGDSALYLCASSLALAGLETQYFGPGTRLLVL.

The rearrangement joins TRBV10-3 to TRBJ1-5; tentatively, D is TRBD1 (6 bases). The CDR3 length is 17 residues. V was trimmed by 2 bases and J by 1 base, leaving 15 bases between them. The germline V gene has CDR1 ENHRY and CDR2 SYGVKD. Here the CDR3 reads CAISERGQGTSNQPQHF. CDR3 in DNA: TGTGCCATCAGTGAGAGGGGACAAGGGACAAGCAATCAGCCCCAGCATTTT.

This clone has just a few counts. The rearrangement uses TRBV2 and TRBJ2-3; the match to TRBD2 covers 7 bases. The J segment lost 1 base and the V segment lost 10 bases, leaving 8 bases of the junction unmatched. The length of the CDR3 is 14 residues. The germline V gene has CDR1 SNHLY and CDR2 FYNNEI. As DNA, the CDR3 is TGTGCCACCACAGCGGGGAGCGGCACAGATACGCAGTATTTT. Protein sequence: CATTAGSGTDTQYF.

This clone has only one observation. The V and J genes are TRBV6-1 and TRBJ2-2; 11 bases are shared with TRBD1. There are 18 residues in the CDR3. V gave up 0 bases and J gave up 3 bases; unmatched junction bases: 6. CDR1 is MNHNS, CDR2 SASEGT, per germline. The CDR3 nucleotides read TGTGCCAGCAGTGAAGCGCTTTGGGGACAGGGGGACACCGGGGAGCTGTTTTTT. As protein: CASSEALWGQGDTGELFF.

This clone was recorded once. The chain couples TRBV7-9 to TRBJ2-7; D ambiguous. There are 13 residues in the CDR3. The germline V gene encodes CDR1 SEHNR and CDR2 FQNEAQ (reference sequence). Trimming took off 4 bases at V and 2 bases at J, with 9 bases between the two ends. CDR3 nucleotide sequence: TGTGCCAGCAGCTCTGGTCGGGCCTACGAGCAGTACTTC. As protein: CASSSGRAYEQYF.

The table lists this clone with a count of one. This chain connects TRBV7-2 to TRBJ2-7; 8 bases map to TRBD1. Per germline, CDR1 SGHTA and CDR2 FQGNSA. This CDR3 comprises 15 residues. The V and J ends lost 4 bases and 4 bases, in that order; junction bases with no gene match: 9. CDR3 protein: CASSSGGGDQYEQYF. CDR3 nucleotide sequence: TGTGCCAGCAGCTCAGGGGGCGGAGACCAATACGAGCAGTACTTC.

The genes are TRBV7-5 and TRBJ2-2; whether TRBD2, the table's D call, matches the DNA was not checked. TRBV7-5 is marked as a pseudogene. The CDR3 totals 13 residues. For the CDR3, the DNA is TGTGCCAGAAGCCCCGGGGTCGCCGGGGAGCTGTTTTTT. Amino acids: CARSPGVAGELFF.

This rearrangement joins TRBV25-1 to TRBJ2-2; 7 bases are shared with TRBD2. Germline CDR1 is MGHDK and CDR2 is SYGVNS. V dropped 1 base and J dropped 5; count of bases not matched to a gene: 7. This CDR3 has 16 amino acids. Here the CDR3 reads CASSESAGLQTGELFF. The CDR3 DNA follows: TGTGCCAGCAGTGAATCTGCGGGACTACAAACCGGGGAGCTGTTTTTT.

This clone has a handful of counts. This chain links TRBV7-3 with TRBJ2-2; 7 bases fit TRBD1. Germline V lookup: CDR1 SGHTA, CDR2 FQGTGA. This CDR3 spans 17 amino acids. Trimming at V came to 4 bases and at J to 5 bases, leaving 13 bases not matched to a gene. The CDR3: CASSSFSGQVQTGELFF. The CDR3 DNA follows: TGTGCCAGCAGCTCTTTTTCCGGACAGGTCCAAACCGGGGAGCTGTTTTTT.

This clone occurred a few times. The chain combines TRBV9 with TRBJ1-6; no clear D. The CDR3 totals 13 residues. V gave up 0 bases and J gave up 13 bases, with 11 bases separating them. CDR1 and CDR2 from the germline V gene are SGDLS and YYNGEE. CDR3 in DNA: TGTGCCAGCAGCGTAGGCACTCTAAGTCCCCTCCACTTT. The encoded protein is CASSVGTLSPLHF.

The rearrangement uses TRBV3-1 (or the pseudogene TRBV3-2) and TRBJ2-1, with D perhaps matching TRBD1 or TRBD2 (5 bases each). This CDR3 is 16 amino acids long. The V gene lost 4 bases and the J gene lost 6 bases, with 19 bases spanning the gap. CDR1 is LGHDT, CDR2 YNNKEL, per germline (reference sequence). CDR3 nucleotide sequence: TGTGCCAGCAGCCCTAGACCCCTCTCAGGGAGCAATGAGCAGTTCTTC. It translates to CASSPRPLSGSNEQFF.

The chain couples TRBV29-1 to TRBJ2-1; TRBD2 matches at 11 bases. The trim removed 0 bases at V and 14 bases at J, leaving 9 bases unmatched. The CDR3 spans 14 residues. The germline V gene encodes CDR1 SQVTM and CDR2 ANQGSEA. The CDR3 protein is CSVEDLYSGGGKFF. The DNA for the CDR3 is TGCAGCGTTGAAGACTTATATAGCGGGGGGGGTAAGTTCTTC.

A few counts support this clone. This chain links TRBV3-1 (or the pseudogene TRBV3-2) with TRBJ1-1; D call uncertain. CDR3 length equals 14 residues. Germline assignment: CDR1 LGHDT and CDR2 YNNKEL (reference sequence). The ends were cut back, 5 bases at V and 1 base at J, with 11 bases in the middle. CDR3 coding DNA: TGTGCCAGCAGCACTATCCCAGGGAACACTGAAGCTTTCTTT. It is translated as CASSTIPGNTEAFF.

The chain recombines TRBV7-2 with TRBJ1-5; D is possibly TRBD1 (6 bases). Germline CDR1 is SGHTA and CDR2 is FQGNSA. The CDR3 has 14 residues. The ends were cut back, 5 bases at V and 3 bases at J, with 11 bases in the middle. The CDR3 DNA follows: TGTGCCAGCAGCCCACAGGGCCCCAATCAGCCCCAGCATTTT. Translating gives CASSPQGPNQPQHF.

The V and J genes are TRBV2 and TRBJ2-7; possibly TRBD1 for D (6 bases). This CDR3 region has 15 residues. Trimming cost V 5 bases and J 0 bases, with 14 bases left between them. Germline CDR1 reads SNHLY; CDR2 reads FYNNEI. CDR3 DNA: TGTGCCAGCAGTATACTACCGGGACACTCCTACGAGCAGTACTTC. This gives the protein CASSILPGHSYEQYF.

This chain connects TRBV27 to TRBJ1-1; no firm D call. Germline CDR1 is MNHEY and CDR2 is SMNVEV (reference sequence). Trimming stripped 10 bases from V and 4 bases from J, with 22 bases between. CDR3 size: 15 residues. The CDR3 DNA reads as TGTGCCACTAGGTATTCCTGGGGAGGGAGCACTGAAGCTTTCTTT. Translation: CATRYSWGGSTEAFF.

This clone was seen more than once but under ten times. The gene calls are TRBV2 and TRBJ1-6; 8 nucleotides align to TRBD1. This CDR3 region has 15 residues. The junction had 7 bases not matched to a gene; V was cut back by 2 bases and J by 10 bases. Germline V lookup: CDR1 SNHLY, CDR2 FYNNEI. In nucleotides, the CDR3 is TGTGCCAGCAGTGAAAGGACAGGGTATGGGTCACCCCTCCACTTT. It yields the protein CASSERTGYGSPLHF.

This chain connects TRBV9 to TRBJ2-1; 8 bases match TRBD2. The germline CDR1 and CDR2 sequences are SGDLS and YYNGEE. With 4 bases clipped from V and 6 bases from J, the junction kept 9 bases outside the gene matches. This CDR3 has 15 amino acids. CDR3 sequence (DNA): TGTGCCAGCAGCCCCCGGGGGGGGACGAGCAATGAGCAGTTCTTC. Protein product: CASSPRGGTSNEQFF.

The chain carries TRBV4-1 and TRBJ2-7; D gene unclear. Germline V gene data show CDR1 as MGHRA and CDR2 as YSYEKL. There are 14 residues in the CDR3. V was trimmed by 1 base and J by 1 base, leaving 8 bases between them. The DNA for the CDR3 is TGCGCCAGCAGCCAAGCCAGTCGGTCCTACGAGCAGTACTTC. Translated, it gives CASSQASRSYEQYF.

The V gene is TRBV30, the J gene TRBJ2-7; D perhaps matches TRBD1 (5 bases). Germline V gives CDR1 GTSNPN, CDR2 SVGIG (reference sequence). This CDR3 contains 16 residues. V was pared by 2 bases and J by 3 bases, with 20 bases between. CDR3 region: CAWSKGQGLGYYEQYF. The DNA of the CDR3 is TGTGCCTGGAGTAAGGGGCAGGGCCTGGGATACTACGAGCAGTACTTC.

The V and J genes are TRBV2 and TRBJ2-1; 9 positions match TRBD2. CDR3 length: 15 amino acids. V lost 6 bases and J lost 5; bases outside the gene matches: 8. CDR1 and CDR2 from the germline V gene are SNHLY and FYNNEI. DNA for the CDR3: TGTGCCAGCAGCTACCAGCGGGGGGCACACAATGAGCAGTTCTTC. Translation: CASSYQRGAHNEQFF.

J is TRBJ1-2 and V is TRBV12-3 or TRBV12-4; D is unresolved. This CDR3 region has 13 residues. V was cut by 1 base and J by 2 bases, with 5 bases left in between. In DNA form, the CDR3 reads TGTGCCAGCAGTTTAGGGCAGAACTATGGCTACACCTTC. Translated, it gives CASSLGQNYGYTF.

The rearrangement uses TRBV6-2 or TRBV6-3 and TRBJ2-1; 7 bases fit TRBD1. Germline V gene data show CDR1 as MNHEY and CDR2 as SVGEGT. The length of the CDR3 is 20 residues. V shed 3 bases, J shed 2 bases, and the junction held 19 bases outside the gene matches. The DNA for the CDR3 is TGTGCCAGCAGTTATCTTCGGGACAGTTTCCCAGAGCGCACCTACAATGAGCAGTTCTTC. Protein: CASSYLRDSFPERTYNEQFF.

The V and J genes are TRBV3-1 (or the pseudogene TRBV3-2) and TRBJ1-3; the match to TRBD1 covers 7 bases. The J segment lost 5 bases and the V segment lost 3 bases, leaving 10 bases of the junction unmatched. Germline loops: CDR1 LGHDT, CDR2 YNNKEL (reference sequence). The length of the CDR3 is 16 residues. The CDR3 DNA reads TGTGCCAGCAGCCACGGGGCGTCAGGGGGAAGAAACACCATATATTTT. Its protein is CASSHGASGGRNTIYF.